This T cell receptor beta chain was identified during a study of PD-1 blockade in classical Hodgkin lymphoma. Study-level findings and limits: For complete responders, baseline diversity was comparable to that of newly diagnosed patients. There was a significant rise in CD4+ TCR diversity by C4D1, with no such rise for CD8+.

Time point here: cycle 4 day 1 (C4D1), after less than seven weeks of nivolumab. There was relapse after autologous stem cell transplantation in every patient, and there was variation in brentuximab vedotin exposure. By share, this clone counts as medium-sized. Its antigen is currently unknown. The data were produced by immunoSEQ multiplex PCR, yet TCRdb's version contains in-frame clones alone and is incomplete. Seen here are approximately 14,000 clones, approximately 78% observed once, and the top ten hold 16%. The V end lost 1 base, the J end lost 4 bases, and 7 bases lay between the germline ends. The germline CDR1 and CDR2 sequences are SEHNR and FQNEAQ (reference sequence). The CDR3 spans 14 residues.

The chain has TRBV7-9 and TRBJ1-4, with D maybe TRBD1 (5 bases). This sequence was found in a human donor with classical Hodgkin lymphoma. Sample: peripheral blood mononuclear cells (PBMCs), taken before the fourth cycle of nivolumab. The CDR3 protein is CASSLGQFNEKLFF. For the CDR3, the DNA is TGTGCCAGCAGCTTAGGACAGTTTAATGAAAAACTGTTTTTT.